The sequence of this TCR beta chain was determined in a study of lymphopenia after photon versus proton radiotherapy. Assay used: immunoSEQ multiplex PCR; TCRdb lists only in-frame clones, some missing. This table holds tens of thousands of clones, about 85% found once. The study, taken as a whole, reports: Larger post-nadir TCR diversity loss correlated inversely with survival in deceased patients. Post-nadir diversity loss with photons came from oligoclonal expansion, particularly CD8+ Temra cells. Photon-treated patients lost naive T cells and TCR diversity; proton-treated stayed stable.

Comments on this clone: Its antigen is undetermined.

The CDR3 consists of 15 residues. Germline V gene sequence: CDR1 SGHNT, CDR2 YYREEE (reference sequence). V dropped 3 bases and J dropped 2 bases, with 11 bases sitting between them. The TCR was taken from an elderly man with esophageal cancer. This chain uses TRBV5-4 with TRBJ2-2; perhaps TRBD1 as D (6 bases). The input for sequencing was peripheral blood, taken from a patient treated with proton-based radiotherapy. The CDR3 DNA reads TGTGCCAGCAGCTCCGGGACAAAAAACACCGGGGAGCTGTTTTTT. Amino acid sequence: CASSSGTKNTGELFF.